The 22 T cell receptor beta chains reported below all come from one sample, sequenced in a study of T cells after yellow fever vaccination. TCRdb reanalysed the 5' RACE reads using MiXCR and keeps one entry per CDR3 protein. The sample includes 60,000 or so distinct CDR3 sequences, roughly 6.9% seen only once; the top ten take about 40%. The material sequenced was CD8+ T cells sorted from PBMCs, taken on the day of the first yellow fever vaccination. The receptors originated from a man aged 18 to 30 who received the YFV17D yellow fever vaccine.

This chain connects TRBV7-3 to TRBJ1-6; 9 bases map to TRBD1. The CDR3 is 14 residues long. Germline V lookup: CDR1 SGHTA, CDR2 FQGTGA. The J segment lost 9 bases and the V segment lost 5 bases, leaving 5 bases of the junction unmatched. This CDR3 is CASSRTGAGSPLHF. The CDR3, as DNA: TGTGCCAGCAGCCGGACAGGGGCTGGTTCACCCCTCCACTTT.

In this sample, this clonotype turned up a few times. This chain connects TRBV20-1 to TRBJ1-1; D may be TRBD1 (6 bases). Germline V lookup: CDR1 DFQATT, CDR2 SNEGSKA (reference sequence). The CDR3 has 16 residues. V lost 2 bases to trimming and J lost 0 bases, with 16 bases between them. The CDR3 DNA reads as TGCAGTGCTAGACCGTCGGACAGCCTCATGAACACTGAAGCTTTCTTT. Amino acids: CSARPSDSLMNTEAFF.

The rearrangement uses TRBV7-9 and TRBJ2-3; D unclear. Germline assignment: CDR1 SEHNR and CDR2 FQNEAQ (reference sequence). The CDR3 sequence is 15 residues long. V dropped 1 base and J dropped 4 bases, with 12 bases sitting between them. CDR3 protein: CASSLVASRPDTQYF. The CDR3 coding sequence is TGTGCCAGCAGCTTAGTCGCGTCCCGACCAGATACGCAGTATTTT.

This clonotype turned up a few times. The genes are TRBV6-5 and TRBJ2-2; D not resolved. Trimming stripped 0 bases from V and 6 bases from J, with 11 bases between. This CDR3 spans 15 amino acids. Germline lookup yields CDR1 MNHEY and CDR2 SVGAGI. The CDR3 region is CASSYSSSRPGELFF. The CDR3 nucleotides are TGTGCCAGCAGTTACTCATCTTCCCGACCCGGGGAGCTGTTTTTT.

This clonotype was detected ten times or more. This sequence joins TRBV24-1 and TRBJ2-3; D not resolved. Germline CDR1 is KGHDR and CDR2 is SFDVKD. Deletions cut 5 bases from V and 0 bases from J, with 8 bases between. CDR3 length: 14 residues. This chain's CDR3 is CATSAPWSTDTQYF. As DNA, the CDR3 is TGTGCCACCAGTGCCCCGTGGAGCACAGATACGCAGTATTTT.

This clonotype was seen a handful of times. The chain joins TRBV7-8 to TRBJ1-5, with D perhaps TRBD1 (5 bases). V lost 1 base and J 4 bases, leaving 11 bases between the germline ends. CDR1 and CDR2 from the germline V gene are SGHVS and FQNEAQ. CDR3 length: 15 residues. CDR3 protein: CASSLGGGANQPQHF. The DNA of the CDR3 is TGTGCCAGCAGCTTAGGCGGGGGAGCGAATCAGCCCCAGCATTTT.

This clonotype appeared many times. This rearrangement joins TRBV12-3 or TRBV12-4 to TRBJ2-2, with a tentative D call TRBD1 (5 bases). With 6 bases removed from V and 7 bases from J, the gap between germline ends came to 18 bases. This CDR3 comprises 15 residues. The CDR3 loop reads CASSNLGVVNGELFF. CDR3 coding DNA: TGTGCCAGCAGCAACTTAGGGGTAGTTAACGGGGAGCTGTTTTTT.

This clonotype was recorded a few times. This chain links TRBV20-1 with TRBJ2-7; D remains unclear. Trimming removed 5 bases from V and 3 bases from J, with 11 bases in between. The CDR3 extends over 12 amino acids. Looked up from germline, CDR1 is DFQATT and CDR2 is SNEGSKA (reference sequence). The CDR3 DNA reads TGCAGTGCTTTCGGGCAACTCTACGAGCAGTACGTC. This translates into CSAFGQLYEQYV.

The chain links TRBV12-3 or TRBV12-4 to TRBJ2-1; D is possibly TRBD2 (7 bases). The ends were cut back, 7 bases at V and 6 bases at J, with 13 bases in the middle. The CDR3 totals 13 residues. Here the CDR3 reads CASTGGPRNEQFF. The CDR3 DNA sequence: TGTGCCAGCACGGGGGGCCCCCGCAATGAGCAGTTCTTC.

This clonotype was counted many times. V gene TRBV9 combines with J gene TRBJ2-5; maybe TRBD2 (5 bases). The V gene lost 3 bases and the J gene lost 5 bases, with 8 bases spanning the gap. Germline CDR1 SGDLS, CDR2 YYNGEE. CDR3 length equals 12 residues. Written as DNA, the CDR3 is TGTGCCAGCAGCGGGTTAGCGGAGACCCAGTACTTC. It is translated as CASSGLAETQYF. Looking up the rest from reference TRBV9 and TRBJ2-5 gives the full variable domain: DSGVTQTPKHLITATGQRVTLRCSPRSGDLSVYWYQQSLDQGLQFLIQYYNGEERAKGNILERFSAQQFPDLHSELNLSSLELGDSALYFCASSGLAETQYFGPGTRLLVL.

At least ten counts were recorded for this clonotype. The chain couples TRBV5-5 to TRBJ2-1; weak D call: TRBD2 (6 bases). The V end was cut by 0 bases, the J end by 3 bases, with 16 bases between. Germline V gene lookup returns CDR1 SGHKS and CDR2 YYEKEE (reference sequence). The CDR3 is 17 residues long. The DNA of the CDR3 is TGTGCCAGCAGCTTGGGTTCCGCGGGGAATTTCTACAATGAGCAGTTCTTC. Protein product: CASSLGSAGNFYNEQFF. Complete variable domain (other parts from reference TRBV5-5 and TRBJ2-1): DAGVTQSPTHLIKTRGQQVTLRCSPISGHKSVSWYQQVLGQGPQFIFQYYEKEERGRGNFPDRFSARQFPNYSSELNVNALLLGDSALYLCASSLGSAGNFYNEQFFGPGTRLTVL.

CDR3 bases: TGCGCCAGCAGCTTCTCAGGGAGTGGCTACACCTTC. As protein: CASSFSGSGYTF. The chain links TRBV5-1 to TRBJ1-2; D might be TRBD1 (5 bases). V was pared by 2 bases and J by 7 bases, with 9 bases between. Germline V gives CDR1 SGHRS, CDR2 YFSETQ. The CDR3 extends over 12 amino acids.

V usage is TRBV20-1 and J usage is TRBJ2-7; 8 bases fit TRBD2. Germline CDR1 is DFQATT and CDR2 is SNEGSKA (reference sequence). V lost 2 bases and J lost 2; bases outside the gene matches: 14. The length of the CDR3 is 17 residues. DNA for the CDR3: TGCAGTGCTAGACCCACCGGGGGGACTAGAATCGCCTACGAGCAGTACGTC. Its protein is CSARPTGGTRIAYEQYV.

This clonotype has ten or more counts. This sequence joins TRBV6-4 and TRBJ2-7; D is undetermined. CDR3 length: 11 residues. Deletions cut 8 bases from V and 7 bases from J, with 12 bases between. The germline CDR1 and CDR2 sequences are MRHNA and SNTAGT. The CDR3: CASLSWAEQYV. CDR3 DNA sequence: TGTGCCAGCCTTAGTTGGGCTGAGCAGTACGTC.

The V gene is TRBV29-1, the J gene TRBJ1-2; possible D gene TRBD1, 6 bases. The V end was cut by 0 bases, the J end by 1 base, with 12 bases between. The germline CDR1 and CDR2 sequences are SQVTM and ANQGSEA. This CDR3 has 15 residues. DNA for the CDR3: TGCAGCGTTGAAGATGGCAGGGGAAGTAACTATGGCTACACCTTC. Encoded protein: CSVEDGRGSNYGYTF.

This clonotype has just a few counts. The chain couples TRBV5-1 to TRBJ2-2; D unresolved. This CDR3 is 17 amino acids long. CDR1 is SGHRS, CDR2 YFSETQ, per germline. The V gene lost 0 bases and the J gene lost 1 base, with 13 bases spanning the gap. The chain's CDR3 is CASSLVLVRVNTGELFF. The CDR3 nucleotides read TGCGCCAGCAGCTTGGTATTAGTCCGCGTGAACACCGGGGAGCTGTTTTTT.

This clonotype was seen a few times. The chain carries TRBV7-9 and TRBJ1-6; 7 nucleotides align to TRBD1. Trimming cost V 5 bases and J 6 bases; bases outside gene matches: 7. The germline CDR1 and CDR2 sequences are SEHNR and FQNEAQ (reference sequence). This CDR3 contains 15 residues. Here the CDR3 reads CASSPGDRVNSPLHF. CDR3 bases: TGTGCCAGCAGCCCCGGAGACAGGGTTAATTCACCCCTCCACTTT.

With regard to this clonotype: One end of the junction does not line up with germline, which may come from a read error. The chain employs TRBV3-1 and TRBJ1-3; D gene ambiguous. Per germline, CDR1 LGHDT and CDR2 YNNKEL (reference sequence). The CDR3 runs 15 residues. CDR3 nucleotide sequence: TGTGCCACCAGCCCGTACCTCTACTCTGGAAACACCATATATTTT. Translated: CATSPYLYSGNTIYF.

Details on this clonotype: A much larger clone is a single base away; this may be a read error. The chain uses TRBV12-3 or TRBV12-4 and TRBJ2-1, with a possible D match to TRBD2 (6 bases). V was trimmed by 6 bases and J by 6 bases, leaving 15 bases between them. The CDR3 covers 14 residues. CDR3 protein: CASSPSGGFNEQFF. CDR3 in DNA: TGTGCCAGCAGCCCCTCCGGGGGTTTCAATGAGCAGTTCTTC.

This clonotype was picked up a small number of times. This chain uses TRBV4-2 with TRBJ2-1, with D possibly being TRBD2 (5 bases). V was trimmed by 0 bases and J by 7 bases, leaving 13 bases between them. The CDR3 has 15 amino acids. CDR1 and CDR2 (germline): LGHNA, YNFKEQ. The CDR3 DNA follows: TGTGCCAGCAGCCAAGACCATTCAAGGAGGAATGAGCAGTTCTTC. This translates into CASSQDHSRRNEQFF.

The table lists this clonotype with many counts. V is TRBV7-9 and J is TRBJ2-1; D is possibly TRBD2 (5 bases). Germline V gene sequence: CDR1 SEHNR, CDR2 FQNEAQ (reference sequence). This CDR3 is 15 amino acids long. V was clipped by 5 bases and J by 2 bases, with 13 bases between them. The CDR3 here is CASSTPGYTYNEQFF. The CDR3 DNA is TGTGCCAGCAGCACCCCGGGGTACACCTACAATGAGCAGTTCTTC.

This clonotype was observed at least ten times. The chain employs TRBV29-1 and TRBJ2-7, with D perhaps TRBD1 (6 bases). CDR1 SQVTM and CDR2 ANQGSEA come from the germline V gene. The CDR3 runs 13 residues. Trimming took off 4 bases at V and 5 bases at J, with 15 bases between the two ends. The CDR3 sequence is CSVGTEEFHEQYF. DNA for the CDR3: TGCAGCGTTGGGACAGAAGAGTTCCACGAGCAGTACTTC.